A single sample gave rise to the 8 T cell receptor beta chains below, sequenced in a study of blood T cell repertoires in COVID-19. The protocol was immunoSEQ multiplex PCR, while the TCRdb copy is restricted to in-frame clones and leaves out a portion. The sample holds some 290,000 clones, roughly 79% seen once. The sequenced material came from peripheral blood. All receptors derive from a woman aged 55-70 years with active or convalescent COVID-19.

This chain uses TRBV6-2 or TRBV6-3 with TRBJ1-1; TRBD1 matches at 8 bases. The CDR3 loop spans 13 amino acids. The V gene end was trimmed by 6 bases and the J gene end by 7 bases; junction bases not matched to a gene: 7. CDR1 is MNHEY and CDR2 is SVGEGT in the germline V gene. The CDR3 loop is CASSPTGGIEAFF. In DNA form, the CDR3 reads TGTGCCAGCAGCCCCACAGGGGGTATTGAAGCTTTCTTT.

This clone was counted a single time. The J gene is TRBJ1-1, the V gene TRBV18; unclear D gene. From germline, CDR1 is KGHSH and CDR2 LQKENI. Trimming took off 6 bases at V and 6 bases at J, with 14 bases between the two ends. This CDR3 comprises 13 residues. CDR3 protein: CASSTRVPAEAFF. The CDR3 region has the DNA TGTGCCAGCTCCACCCGGGTTCCCGCTGAAGCTTTCTTT. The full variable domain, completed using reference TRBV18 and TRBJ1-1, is NAGVMQNPRHLVRRRGQEARLRCSPMKGHSHVYWYRQLPEEGLKFMVYLQKENIIDESGMPKERFSAEFPKEGPSILRIQQVVRGDSAAYFCASSTRVPAEAFFGQGTRLTVV.

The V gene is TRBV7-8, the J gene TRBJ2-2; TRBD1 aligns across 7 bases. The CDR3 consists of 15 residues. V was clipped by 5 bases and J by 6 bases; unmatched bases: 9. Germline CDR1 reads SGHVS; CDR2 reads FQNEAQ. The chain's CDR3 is CASSPPRGWAGELFF. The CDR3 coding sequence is TGTGCCAGCAGCCCACCCAGGGGGTGGGCCGGGGAGCTGTTTTTT.

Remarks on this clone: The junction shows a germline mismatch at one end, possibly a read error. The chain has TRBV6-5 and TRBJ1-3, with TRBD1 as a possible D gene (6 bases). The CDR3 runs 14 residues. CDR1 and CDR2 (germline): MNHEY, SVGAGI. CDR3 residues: CASSDSRGGNTIYF. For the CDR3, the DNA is TGTGCCAGCAGTGACTCCAGGGGAGGAAACACCATATATTTT.

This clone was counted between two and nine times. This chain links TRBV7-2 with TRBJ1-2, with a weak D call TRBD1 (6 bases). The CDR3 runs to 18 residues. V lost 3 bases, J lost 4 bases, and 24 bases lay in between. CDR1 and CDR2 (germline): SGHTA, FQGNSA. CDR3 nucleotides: TGTGCCAGCAGCTTGAACGCGGGGGGGGACACACCATCCTATGGCTACACCTTC. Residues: CASSLNAGGDTPSYGYTF. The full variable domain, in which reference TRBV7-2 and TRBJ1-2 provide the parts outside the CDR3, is GAGVSQSPSNKVTEKGKDVELRCDPISGHTALYWYRQSLGQGLEFLIYFQGNSAPDKSGLPSDRFSAERTGGSVSTLTIQRTQQEDSAVYLCASSLNAGGDTPSYGYTFGSGTRLTVV.

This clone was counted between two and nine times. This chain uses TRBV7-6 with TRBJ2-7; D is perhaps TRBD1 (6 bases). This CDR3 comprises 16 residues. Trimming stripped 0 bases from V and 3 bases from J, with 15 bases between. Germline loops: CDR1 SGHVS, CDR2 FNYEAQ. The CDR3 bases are TGTGCCAGCAGCTTAGCGGGTGGGCAGGGGATCTACGAGCAGTACTTC. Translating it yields CASSLAGGQGIYEQYF.

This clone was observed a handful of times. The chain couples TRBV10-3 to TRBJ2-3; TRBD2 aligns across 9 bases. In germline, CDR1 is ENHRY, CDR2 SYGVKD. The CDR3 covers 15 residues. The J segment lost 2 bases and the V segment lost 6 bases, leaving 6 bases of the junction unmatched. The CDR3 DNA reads TGTGCCATCAGCGGGGCGGGGGGGCCCACAGATACGCAGTATTTT. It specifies CAISGAGGPTDTQYF.

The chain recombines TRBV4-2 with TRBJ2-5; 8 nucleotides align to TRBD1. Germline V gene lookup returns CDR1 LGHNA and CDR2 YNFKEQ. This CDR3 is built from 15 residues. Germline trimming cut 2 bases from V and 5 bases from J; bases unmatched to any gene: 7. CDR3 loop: CASSQKQGVRETQYF. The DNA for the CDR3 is TGTGCCAGCAGCCAAAAACAGGGGGTGCGTGAGACCCAGTACTTC.